This TCR beta chain was recovered during a study of OX40 agonist ivuxolimab in advanced cancers. This CDR3 is 13 amino acids long. The junction had 6 bases not matched to a gene; V was cut back by 6 bases and J by 4 bases. The germline CDR1 and CDR2 sequences are SQVTM and ANQGSEA. With respect to this clone: Antigen unknown.

Study outcomes and limitations: Both blood CD4+ and CD8+ T cells showed clonal growth by week 6 at 0.1 to 3.0 mg/kg.

The table came from immunoSEQ multiplex PCR; TCRdb's copy has only in-frame clones and leaves some out. The sample consists of 55,000 to 70,000 clones, 87% of them appearing once. The chain has TRBV29-1 and TRBJ2-7; 10 bases are shared with TRBD1. The input for sequencing was CD4+ or CD8+ T cells sorted from blood, taken in a trial of the OX40 agonist ivuxolimab. This sequence originates from an adult with an advanced solid tumor such as melanoma, head and neck, liver or kidney cancer. The CDR3 DNA is TGCAGCGTCCTGACAGGGGGCGGGTACGAGCAGTACTTC. Its translation: CSVLTGGGYEQYF.